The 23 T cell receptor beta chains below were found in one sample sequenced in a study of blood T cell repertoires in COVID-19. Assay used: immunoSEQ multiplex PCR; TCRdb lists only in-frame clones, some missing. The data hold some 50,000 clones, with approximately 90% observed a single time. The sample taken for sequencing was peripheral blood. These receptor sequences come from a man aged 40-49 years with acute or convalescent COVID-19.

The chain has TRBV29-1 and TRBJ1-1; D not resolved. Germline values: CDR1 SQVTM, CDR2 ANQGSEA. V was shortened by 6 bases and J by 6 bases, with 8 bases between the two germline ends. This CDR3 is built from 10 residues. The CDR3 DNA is TGCAGCGTACTTAGCGCTGAAGCTTTCTTT. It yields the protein CSVLSAEAFF.

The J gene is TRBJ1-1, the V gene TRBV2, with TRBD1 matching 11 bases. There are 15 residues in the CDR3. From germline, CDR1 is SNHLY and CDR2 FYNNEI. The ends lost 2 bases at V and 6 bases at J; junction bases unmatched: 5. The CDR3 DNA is TGTGCCAGCAGTGAAAGGGACAGGGGGAGATCTGAAGCTTTCTTT. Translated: CASSERDRGRSEAFF.

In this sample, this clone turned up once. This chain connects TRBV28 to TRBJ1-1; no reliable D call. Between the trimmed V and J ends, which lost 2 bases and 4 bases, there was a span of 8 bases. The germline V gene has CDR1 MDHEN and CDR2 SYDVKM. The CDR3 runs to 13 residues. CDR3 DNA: TGTGCCAGCAGTTTAAGCATAGCCACTGAAGCTTTCTTT. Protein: CASSLSIATEAFF.

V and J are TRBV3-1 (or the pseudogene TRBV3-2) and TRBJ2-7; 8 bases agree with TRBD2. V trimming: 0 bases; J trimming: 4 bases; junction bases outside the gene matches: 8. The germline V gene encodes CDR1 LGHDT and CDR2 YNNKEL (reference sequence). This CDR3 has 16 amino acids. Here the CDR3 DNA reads TGTGCCAGCAGCCAAGATGTAGCGGGGATAATATACGAGCAGTACTTC. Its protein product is CASSQDVAGIIYEQYF.

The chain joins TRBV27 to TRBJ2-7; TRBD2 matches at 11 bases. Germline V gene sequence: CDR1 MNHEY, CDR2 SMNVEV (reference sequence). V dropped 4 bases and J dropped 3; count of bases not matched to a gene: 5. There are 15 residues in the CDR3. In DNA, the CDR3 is TGTGCCAGCAGTTCCCTAGCGGGGGGCCACTACGAGCAGTACTTC. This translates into CASSSLAGGHYEQYF.

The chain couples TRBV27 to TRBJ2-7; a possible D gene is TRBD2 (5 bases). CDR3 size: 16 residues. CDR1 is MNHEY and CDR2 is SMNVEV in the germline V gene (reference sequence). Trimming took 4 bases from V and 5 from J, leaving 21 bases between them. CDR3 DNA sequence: TGTGCCAGCAGTTCCCCGGGGATAGCTCGTTACCACGAGCAGTACTTC. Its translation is CASSSPGIARYHEQYF.

CDR3 coding DNA: TGTGCCTGGAGTCTGACTTCGGGGTTAGGGCAGTACTTC. Translation gives CAWSLTSGLGQYF. The chain couples TRBV30 to TRBJ2-7, with D tentatively TRBD2 (5 bases). Trimming took 2 bases from V and 9 from J, leaving 17 bases between them. This CDR3 contains 13 residues. The germline V gene has CDR1 GTSNPN and CDR2 SVGIG (reference sequence).

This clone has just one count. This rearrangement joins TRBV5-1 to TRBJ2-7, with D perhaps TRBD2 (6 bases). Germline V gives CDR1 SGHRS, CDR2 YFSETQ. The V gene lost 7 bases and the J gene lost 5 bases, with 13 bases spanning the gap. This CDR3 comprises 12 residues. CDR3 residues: CASGSGVHEQYF. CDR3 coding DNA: TGCGCCAGCGGCTCGGGGGTCCACGAGCAGTACTTC.

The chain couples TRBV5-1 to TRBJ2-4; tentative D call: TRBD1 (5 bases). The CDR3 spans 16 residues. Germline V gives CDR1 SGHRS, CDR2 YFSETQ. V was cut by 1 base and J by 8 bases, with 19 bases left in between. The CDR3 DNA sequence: TGCGCCAGCAGCTTGTTTCAGGGTGGACCCCAGGACATTCAGTACTTC. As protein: CASSLFQGGPQDIQYF.

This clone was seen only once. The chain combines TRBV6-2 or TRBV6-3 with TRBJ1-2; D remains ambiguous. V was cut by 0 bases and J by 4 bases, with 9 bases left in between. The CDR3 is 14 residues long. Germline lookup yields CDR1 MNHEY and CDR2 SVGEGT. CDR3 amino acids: CASSYSAGGYGYTF. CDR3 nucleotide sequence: TGTGCCAGCAGTTACTCTGCGGGCGGCTATGGCTACACCTTC.

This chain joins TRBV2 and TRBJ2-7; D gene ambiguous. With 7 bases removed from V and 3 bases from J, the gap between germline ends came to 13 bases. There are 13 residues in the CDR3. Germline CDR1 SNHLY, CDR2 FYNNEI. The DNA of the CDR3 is TGTGCCAGCAAGCCGAGACAAGTCTACGAGCAGTACTTC. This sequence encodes CASKPRQVYEQYF.

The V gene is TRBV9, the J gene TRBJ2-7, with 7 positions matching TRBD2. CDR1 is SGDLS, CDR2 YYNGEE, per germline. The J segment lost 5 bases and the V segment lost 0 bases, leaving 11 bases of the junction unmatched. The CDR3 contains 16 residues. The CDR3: CASSVASVGGADEQYF. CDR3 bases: TGTGCCAGCAGCGTAGCATCTGTGGGAGGGGCCGACGAGCAGTACTTC.

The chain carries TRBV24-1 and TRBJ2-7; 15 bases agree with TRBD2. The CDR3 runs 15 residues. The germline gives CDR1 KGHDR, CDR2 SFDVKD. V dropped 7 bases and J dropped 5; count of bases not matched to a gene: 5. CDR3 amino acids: CATRGLAGGPHEQYF. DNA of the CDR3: TGTGCCACCAGAGGACTAGCGGGAGGGCCCCACGAGCAGTACTTC.

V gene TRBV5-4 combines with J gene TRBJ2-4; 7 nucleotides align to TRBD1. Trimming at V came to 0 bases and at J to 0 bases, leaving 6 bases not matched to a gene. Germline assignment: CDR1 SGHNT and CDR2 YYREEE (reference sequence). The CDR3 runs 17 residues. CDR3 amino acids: CASSLAGTAIAKNIQYF. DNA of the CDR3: TGTGCCAGCAGCTTGGCCGGGACAGCAATAGCCAAAAACATTCAGTACTTC.

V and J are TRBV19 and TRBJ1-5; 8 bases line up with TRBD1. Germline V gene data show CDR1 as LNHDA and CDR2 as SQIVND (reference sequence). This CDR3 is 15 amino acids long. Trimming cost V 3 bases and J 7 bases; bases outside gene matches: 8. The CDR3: CASSIYLTGEQPQHF. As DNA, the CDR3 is TGTGCCAGTAGTATTTACTTGACAGGGGAACAGCCCCAGCATTTT.

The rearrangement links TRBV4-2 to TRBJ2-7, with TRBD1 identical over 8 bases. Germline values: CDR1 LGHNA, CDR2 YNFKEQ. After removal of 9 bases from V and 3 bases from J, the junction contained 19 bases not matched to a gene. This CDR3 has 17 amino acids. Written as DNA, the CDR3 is TGTGCCAGTACAAAAGCAGCTGGACAGGGAAGGGTCTACGAGCAGTACTTC. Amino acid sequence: CASTKAAGQGRVYEQYF.

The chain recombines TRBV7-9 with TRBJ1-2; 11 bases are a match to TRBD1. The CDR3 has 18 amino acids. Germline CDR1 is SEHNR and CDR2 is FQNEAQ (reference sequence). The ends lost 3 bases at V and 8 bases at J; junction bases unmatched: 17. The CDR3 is CASSFAGTGGGVGRGYTF. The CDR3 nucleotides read TGTGCCAGCAGCTTCGCCGGGACAGGGGGTGGCGTTGGAAGAGGCTACACCTTC.

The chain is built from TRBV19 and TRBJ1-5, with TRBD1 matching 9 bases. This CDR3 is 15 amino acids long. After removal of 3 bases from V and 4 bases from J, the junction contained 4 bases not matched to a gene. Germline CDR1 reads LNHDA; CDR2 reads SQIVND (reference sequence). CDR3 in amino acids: CASSIQGQGNQPQHF. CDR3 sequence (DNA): TGTGCCAGTAGTATCCAAGGACAGGGGAATCAGCCCCAGCATTTT.

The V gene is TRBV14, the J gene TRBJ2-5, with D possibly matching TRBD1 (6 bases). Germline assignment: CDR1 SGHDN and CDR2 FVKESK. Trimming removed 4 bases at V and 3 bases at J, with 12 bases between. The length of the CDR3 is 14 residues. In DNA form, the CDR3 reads TGTGCCAGCAGCCTTTACAGGGCGGAAGAGACCCAGTACTTC. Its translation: CASSLYRAEETQYF.

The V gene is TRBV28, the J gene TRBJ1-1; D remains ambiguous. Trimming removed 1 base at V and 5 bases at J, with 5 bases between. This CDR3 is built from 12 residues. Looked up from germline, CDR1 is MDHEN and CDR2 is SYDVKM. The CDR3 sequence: CASSLSGTEAFF. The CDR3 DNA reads TGTGCCAGCAGTTTATCCGGGACTGAAGCTTTCTTT.

The CDR3 loop reads CASSYNEETEAFF. In nucleotides, the CDR3 is TGTGCCAGCAGCTATAACGAGGAAACTGAAGCTTTCTTT. The chain carries TRBV12-3 or TRBV12-4 and TRBJ1-1; no reliable D call. The CDR3 consists of 13 residues. V gave up 6 bases and J gave up 5 bases, with 13 bases separating them.

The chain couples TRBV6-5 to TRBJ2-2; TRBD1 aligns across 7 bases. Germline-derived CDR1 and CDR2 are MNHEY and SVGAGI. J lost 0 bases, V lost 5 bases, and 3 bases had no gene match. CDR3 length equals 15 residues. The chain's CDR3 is CASSPTGANTGELFF. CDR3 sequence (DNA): TGTGCCAGCAGTCCCACAGGGGCGAACACCGGGGAGCTGTTTTTT.

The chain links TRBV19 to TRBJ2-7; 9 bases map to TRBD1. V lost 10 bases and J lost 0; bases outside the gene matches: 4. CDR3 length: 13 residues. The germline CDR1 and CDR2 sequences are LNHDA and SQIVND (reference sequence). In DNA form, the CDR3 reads TGTGCCACTTGGGACAGGGACTCCTACGAGCAGTACTTC. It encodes CATWDRDSYEQYF.